The 9 T cell receptor beta chains below were found in one sample sequenced in a study of cytomegalovirus exposure and HLA in healthy donors. This PCR relied on a set of 60 Vbeta primers and 13 Jbeta primers. Sequenced by immunoSEQ multiplex PCR; TCRdb stores in-frame clones only, minus some. The sample gives around 91,000 clones, around 85% of which show up once; 2.1% is in the top ten. Sequencing was done on a sample of PBMCs. Every receptor here comes from a young man in good health and CMV-seronegative.

The chain joins TRBV7-9 to TRBJ2-2; a weak D match, TRBD2 (6 bases). CDR1 is SEHNR, CDR2 FQNEAQ, per germline (reference sequence). The CDR3 is 17 amino acids. Trimming left V 5 bases short and J 6 bases short, with 22 bases between. The CDR3: CASSRIIAGTPPGELFF. The DNA for the CDR3 is TGTGCCAGCAGCCGGATTATCGCGGGGACCCCACCCGGGGAGCTGTTTTTT. Complete variable domain (other parts from reference TRBV7-9 and TRBJ2-2): DTGVSQNPRHKITKRGQNVTFRCDPISEHNRLYWYRQTLGQGPEFLTYFQNEAQLEKSRLLSDRFSAERPKGSFSTLEIQRTEQGDSAMYLCASSRIIAGTPPGELFFGEGSRLTVL.

J is TRBJ1-6 and V is TRBV10-3; no reliable D call. V lost 0 bases and J lost 7, with 7 bases in between. The CDR3 is 14 residues long. Germline V gives CDR1 ENHRY, CDR2 SYGVKD. CDR3 protein: CAISESGGNSPLHF. CDR3 sequence (DNA): TGTGCCATCAGTGAGTCAGGAGGGAATTCACCCCTCCACTTT.

The genes are TRBV6-5 and TRBJ2-1; 7 positions agree with TRBD1. Unmatched junction bases numbered 4, after V lost 0 bases and J lost 2 bases. Looked up from germline, CDR1 is MNHEY and CDR2 is SVGAGI. The CDR3 contains 16 residues. The CDR3 DNA is TGTGCCAGCAGTTACTCGACAGGGACGCCCTACAATGAGCAGTTCTTC. It specifies CASSYSTGTPYNEQFF.

The chain combines TRBV11-2 with TRBJ2-7, with D possibly matching TRBD2 (6 bases). V dropped 0 bases and J dropped 4 bases, with 10 bases sitting between them. The CDR3 is made up of 14 amino acids. From germline, CDR1 is SGHAT and CDR2 FQNNGV. This chain's CDR3 is CASSLDIREYEQYF. The CDR3 nucleotides read TGTGCCAGCAGCTTAGATATCCGGGAGTACGAGCAGTACTTC.

The chain joins TRBV5-1 to TRBJ1-4; no clear D gene. Germline loops: CDR1 SGHRS, CDR2 YFSETQ. The length of the CDR3 is 14 residues. Trimming stripped 0 bases from V and 8 bases from J, with 11 bases between. CDR3 in DNA: TGCGCCAGCAGCTTGGCTGGGGAGTACGAAAAACTGTTTTTT. Its protein is CASSLAGEYEKLFF.

The J gene is TRBJ2-7, the V gene TRBV19; no clear D gene. The CDR3 runs to 14 residues. Trimming took 2 bases from V and 2 from J, leaving 10 bases between them. The V gene's germline CDR1 is LNHDA and CDR2 SQIVND (reference sequence). The CDR3 spells CASSIQIAAYEQYF. CDR3 in DNA: TGTGCCAGTAGTATACAGATAGCAGCCTACGAGCAGTACTTC.

The V gene is TRBV28, the J gene TRBJ2-7, with a possible D match to TRBD2 (7 bases). Germline-derived CDR1 and CDR2 are MDHEN and SYDVKM. This CDR3 comprises 16 residues. The germline V and J ends were trimmed by 5 bases and 7 bases, with 24 bases remaining between them. The chain's CDR3 is CASSTPAGARGAEQYF. The CDR3 coding sequence is TGTGCCAGCAGTACCCCGGCGGGGGCGCGAGGGGCTGAGCAGTACTTC.

The chain is built from TRBV7-2 and TRBJ1-2; 7 nucleotides line up with TRBD1. Per germline, CDR1 SGHTA and CDR2 FQGNSA. The V gene end was trimmed by 4 bases and the J gene end by 4 bases; junction bases not matched to a gene: 9. The CDR3 spans 15 residues. CDR3 DNA sequence: TGTGCCAGCAGCTCCGGAACAGGGGTAGGCTATGGCTACACCTTC. Translated, it gives CASSSGTGVGYGYTF.

V and J are TRBV2 and TRBJ2-4; D remains ambiguous. The CDR3 consists of 13 residues. V gave up 2 bases and J gave up 3 bases, with 5 bases separating them. Germline lookup yields CDR1 SNHLY and CDR2 FYNNEI. CDR3 protein: CASSEIVKNIQYF. As DNA, the CDR3 is TGTGCCAGCAGTGAAATCGTCAAAAACATTCAGTACTTC.